This TCR beta chain was observed in a study of blood T cell repertoires in COVID-19. Turning to the study itself: Samples of COVID-19 (acute and convalescent) were obtained from the United States, Italy and Spain. The cDNA or gDNA used as material had been derived from T cells, B-cell-depleted T cells, or PBMCs.

On this clone: The junction and the germline gene differ at one end; a read error may be behind it.

Original processing methods: It was from reference gene primer amplification that nucleated cell counts were estimated. Assay: immunoSEQ multiplex PCR; the TCRdb copy retains only in-frame clones and omits some. V and J calls and clone size are given by that table; D and trimming were obtained from the DNA. The table includes approximately 460,000 clones, nearly 90% detected once. The CDR3 runs to 15 residues. CDR1 and CDR2 from the germline V gene are MGHDK and SYGVNS. It was during active infection that Seattle patients were enrolled and then longitudinally followed. J is TRBJ2-7 and V is TRBV25-1; 7 positions match TRBD1. The receptor was isolated from a man between 18 and 35 years old with COVID-19, enrolled during active disease. Sequencing input: peripheral blood. CDR3 residues: CASSGSGGISHEQYF. The CDR3 DNA sequence: TGTGCCAGCAGTGGCTCAGGGGGAATCTCCCACGAGCAGTACTTC.